The source of this TCR beta chain is a study of technical replicates of blood from a few donors. Clones were read by immunoSEQ multiplex PCR, and TCRdb kept only the in-frame ones, dropping some. The table has 84,000 or so clones, roughly 93% seen once. CDR3 length: 13 amino acids. Between the trimmed V and J ends, which lost 0 bases and 7 bases, there was a span of 7 bases. The germline gives CDR1 PRHDT, CDR2 FYEKMQ (reference sequence). This clonotype originated in a human donor in good health. The chain couples TRBV13 to TRBJ2-1; no reliable D call. Sequencing was done on a sample of T cells isolated from PBMCs. The CDR3: CASSLGSVNEQFF. In DNA, the CDR3 is TGTGCCAGCAGCTTAGGCTCTGTAAATGAGCAGTTCTTC.